This paragraph covers one TCR beta chain sequence. Unmatched junction bases numbered 8, after V lost 8 bases and J lost 7 bases. CDR3 length: 13 amino acids. Germline-derived CDR1 and CDR2 are SEHNR and FQNEAQ (reference sequence). Individuals who donated were healthy Caucasians from Russia aged roughly 6 to 90. Staff drew about 10 milliliters of peripheral blood from each donor. Combining a sample-barcoded 5' primer with a J-beta primer mix, a second PCR ran for roughly 7 to 12 cycles. Every individual sample yielded 3 million or more paired-end reads (each containing CDR3). TCRdb ran MiXCR on the 5' RACE reads and lists one entry per CDR3 protein. The sample consists of hundreds of thousands of distinct CDR3 sequences, under 65% of them appearing once. These data come from a study of blood T cells in healthy people across ages.

This TCR was sampled from a man in his sixties in good health. V usage is TRBV7-9 and J usage is TRBJ1-2; 9 nucleotides agree with TRBD1. The material sequenced was blood. For the CDR3, the DNA is TGTGCCAGCGATCCGGGACAGGGCTCTGGCTACACCTTC. This sequence encodes CASDPGQGSGYTF.